The next 24 T cell receptor beta chains were all read from a single sample in a study of blood T cells in healthy people across ages. Sample-barcoded 5' priming and a J-beta primer mix drove a second PCR of roughly 6 to 12 cycles. TCRdb passed the 5' RACE reads through MiXCR, listing each CDR3 protein once. Found here are 850,000 to 1,000,000 distinct CDR3 sequences, roughly 52% of them singletons; the top ten hold around 15%. Sample: blood. The receptors stem from a man younger than 45 in good health.

The chain couples TRBV6-5 to TRBJ2-5; 7 positions agree with TRBD2. The last part of the DNA fits TRBJ2-7 better; the J call may be wrong. The CDR3 spans 16 residues. Germline CDR1 MNHEY, CDR2 SVGAGI. CDR3 nucleotides: TGTGCCAGCAGTTACTCGATATTGTGGGGGGGGTACGAGCAGTACTTC. As protein: CASSYSILWGGYEQYF.

This clonotype was found a few times. This chain connects TRBV20-1 to TRBJ2-1; 7 nucleotides match TRBD2. The V segment lost 5 bases and the J segment 4 bases; nucleotides outside the gene matches: 11. CDR3 length: 15 residues. In germline, CDR1 is DFQATT, CDR2 SNEGSKA (reference sequence). In DNA, the CDR3 is TGCAGTGCTTCCCCCGTTGGGGGAGGGTACAATGAGCAGTTCTTC. This sequence encodes CSASPVGGGYNEQFF.

The rearrangement joins TRBV12-3 or TRBV12-4 to TRBJ2-5; D is unresolved. The CDR3 sequence is 11 residues long. The V and J ends lost 8 bases and 5 bases respectively, with 9 bases between them. The CDR3 sequence: CASGFGETQYF. CDR3 coding DNA: TGTGCCAGCGGATTCGGGGAGACCCAGTACTTC.

This sequence joins TRBV10-3 and TRBJ2-1; the match to TRBD2 covers 8 bases. Trimming removed 4 bases from V and 9 bases from J; junction bases left unmatched: 8. Germline assignment: CDR1 ENHRY and CDR2 SYGVKD. The CDR3 totals 14 residues. This CDR3 reads CAISVPGLDAEQFF. In DNA form, the CDR3 reads TGTGCCATCAGTGTACCGGGACTAGATGCTGAGCAGTTCTTC.

The V call is TRBV14, the J call TRBJ2-3; weak D call: TRBD2 (5 bases). The CDR3 covers 15 residues. V was trimmed by 0 bases and J by 6 bases, leaving 13 bases between them. From germline, CDR1 is SGHDN and CDR2 FVKESK. The CDR3: CASSQEGGYRDTQYF. The DNA for the CDR3 is TGTGCCAGCAGCCAAGAAGGCGGGTACCGCGATACGCAGTATTTT.

V is TRBV4-2 and J is TRBJ2-5; D is uncertain. The V gene lost 1 base and the J gene lost 0 bases, with 12 bases spanning the gap. The CDR3 has 16 residues. CDR1 is LGHNA, CDR2 YNFKEQ, per germline. CDR3 bases: TGTGCCAGCAGCCAAGTAAACGGTGGGGACCAAGAGACCCAGTACTTC. Its translation: CASSQVNGGDQETQYF.

The CDR3 here is CASSLGGRGGVIRTNEKLFF. Written as DNA, the CDR3 is TGTGCCAGCAGTTTAGGGGGGCGGGGGGGAGTAATAAGAACTAATGAAAAACTGTTTTTT. This chain uses TRBV12-3 or TRBV12-4 with TRBJ1-4; D possibly corresponds to TRBD1 (6 bases). Trimming stripped 1 base from V and 1 base from J, with 22 bases between. The CDR3 covers 20 residues.

This clonotype was seen only a few times. V gene TRBV7-2 combines with J gene TRBJ2-5; no clear D gene. The CDR3 extends over 12 amino acids. Germline V gene data show CDR1 as SGHTA and CDR2 as FQGNSA. Trimming took off 5 bases at V and 5 bases at J, with 9 bases between the two ends. CDR3 bases: TGTGCCAGCAGCCACAGCACGGAGACCCAGTACTTC. Residues: CASSHSTETQYF.

This chain links TRBV7-2 with TRBJ2-7, with TRBD2 as a possible D gene (7 bases). With the DNA end fitting TRBJ2-5 better, the J assignment may be wrong. CDR1 is SGHTA, CDR2 FQGNSA, per germline. The CDR3 runs to 16 residues. The CDR3 spells CASSLSSGGGTQTQYF. In nucleotides, the CDR3 is TGTGCCAGCAGCTTAAGTAGTGGGGGGGGCACACAGACCCAGTACTTC.

In regard to this clonotype: A much larger clonotype is one base distant, so this may be a read error. The chain links TRBV14 to TRBJ2-7; the match to TRBD1 covers 9 bases. The CDR3 extends over 15 amino acids. Germline CDR1 SGHDN, CDR2 FVKESK. The CDR3 here is CAGSQGTGSFYEQYF. DNA for the CDR3: TGTGCCGGCAGCCAAGGGACAGGGAGCTTCTACGAGCAGTACTTC.

About this clonotype itself: A read error is possible here, since a much larger clone lies one base away. V gene TRBV4-2 combines with J gene TRBJ2-7, with a possible D match to TRBD2 (6 bases). The CDR3 extends over 13 amino acids. Trimming took 4 bases from V and 6 from J, leaving 13 bases between them. CDR1 and CDR2 from the germline V gene are LGHNA and YNFKEQ. The CDR3 loop is CASSLGGYCEQYF. The CDR3 DNA follows: TGTGCCAGCAGCCTCGGAGGGTACTGCGAGCAGTACTTC.

CDR3 protein: CSASRGGQRGLETQYF. The CDR3 bases are TGCAGTGCTAGCAGAGGAGGACAGCGGGGGCTAGAGACCCAGTACTTC. This chain links TRBV20-1 with TRBJ2-5; the match to TRBD2 covers 8 bases. The CDR3 loop spans 16 amino acids. The trim removed 3 bases at V and 4 bases at J, leaving 13 bases unmatched. The germline CDR1 and CDR2 sequences are DFQATT and SNEGSKA (reference sequence).

This clonotype has only a few counts. V usage is TRBV29-1 and J usage is TRBJ2-5, with 8 bases that match TRBD2. V lost 4 bases, J lost 4 bases, and 8 bases stayed unmatched. Germline assignment: CDR1 SQVTM and CDR2 ANQGSEA. The CDR3 consists of 14 residues. CDR3 amino acids: CSVAVSGVGETQYF. The DNA for the CDR3 is TGCAGCGTTGCGGTTAGCGGGGTTGGAGAGACCCAGTACTTC.

The table lists this clonotype with many counts. The V gene is TRBV4-1, the J gene TRBJ2-7; 7 bases are a match to TRBD1. CDR3 size: 14 residues. Germline CDR1 MGHRA, CDR2 YSYEKL. With 3 bases clipped from V and 7 bases from J, the junction kept 9 bases outside the gene matches. CDR3 sequence: CASSHGTAMGEQYF. CDR3 bases: TGCGCCAGCAGCCACGGGACAGCCATGGGTGAGCAGTACTTC.

The chain joins TRBV7-2 to TRBJ2-7; D call uncertain. The V gene's germline CDR1 is SGHTA and CDR2 FQGNSA. V lost 4 bases and J 0 bases, leaving 10 bases between the germline ends. This CDR3 has 14 residues. The CDR3 DNA sequence: TGTGCCAGCAGCTCTGGAGCAAGCTCCTACGAGCAGTACTTC. It yields the protein CASSSGASSYEQYF.

The V gene is TRBV10-3, the J gene TRBJ2-2; 8 nucleotides align to TRBD1. The germline gives CDR1 ENHRY, CDR2 SYGVKD. With V trimmed by 2 bases and J by 2 bases, 7 bases remained unmatched. CDR3 size: 17 residues. Here the CDR3 DNA reads TGTGCCATCAGTGAGCCGGACAGGGTTACCAACACCGGGGAGCTGTTTTTT. It translates to CAISEPDRVTNTGELFF.

The chain couples TRBV29-1 to TRBJ1-5; tentatively, D is TRBD1 (6 bases). The CDR3 has 16 amino acids. CDR1 and CDR2 (germline): SQVTM, ANQGSEA. Deletions cut 5 bases from V and 11 bases from J, with 28 bases between. This CDR3 is CSVLNAGAPIVETQHF. CDR3 DNA sequence: TGCAGCGTTCTAAACGCAGGGGCACCGATCGTCGAGACCCAGCATTTT.

On this clonotype itself: One end of the junction fails to match germline, which may point to a read error. The chain joins TRBV7-7 to TRBJ1-4; D gene ambiguous. Germline assignment: CDR1 SSHAT and CDR2 FNYEAQ (reference sequence). The CDR3 has 12 residues. CDR3 region: CASSLPPEKLFF. As DNA, the CDR3 is TGTGCTAGCAGCTTGCCTCCGGAAAAACTGTTTTTT.

The chain recombines TRBV5-1 with TRBJ2-2; TRBD1 matches at 9 bases. J gave up 5 bases and V 5 bases, and 10 bases lay outside the gene matches. The CDR3 is 16 residues long. Germline CDR1 reads SGHRS; CDR2 reads YFSETQ. CDR3 coding DNA: TGCGCCAGCAGGGCCACCGGGACAGGGCGAACCGGGGAGCTGTTTTTT. This sequence encodes CASRATGTGRTGELFF.

V is TRBV20-1 and J is TRBJ1-1, with D hard to call. Germline V gene lookup returns CDR1 DFQATT and CDR2 SNEGSKA (reference sequence). The CDR3 runs to 13 residues. Trimming left V 3 bases short and J 5 bases short, with 13 bases between. The CDR3 is CSARDLSGTEAFF. The CDR3 DNA reads as TGCAGTGCTAGGGATCTCAGCGGAACTGAAGCTTTCTTT.

The genes are TRBV7-9 and TRBJ1-5, with no clear D. V was clipped by 1 base and J by 1 base, with 11 bases between them. In germline, CDR1 is SEHNR, CDR2 FQNEAQ (reference sequence). CDR3 length: 16 amino acids. CDR3 sequence: CASSLEGIGSNQPQHF. DNA of the CDR3: TGTGCCAGCAGCTTAGAGGGAATAGGGAGCAATCAGCCCCAGCATTTT.

The rearrangement uses TRBV6-5 and TRBJ1-2, with 8 positions matching TRBD1. This CDR3 has 14 residues. Germline CDR1 and CDR2: MNHEY and SVGAGI. The V and J ends lost 7 bases and 6 bases, in that order; junction bases with no gene match: 10. CDR3 DNA sequence: TGTGCCAGCATCGACAGGGGTACAGGGAATGGCTACACCTTC. The encoded protein is CASIDRGTGNGYTF.

The rearrangement uses TRBV3-1 and TRBJ2-7; D not resolved. Trimming removed 3 bases from V and 6 bases from J, with 12 bases in between. Germline values: CDR1 LGHDT, CDR2 YNNKEL (reference sequence). The CDR3 loop spans 13 amino acids. The CDR3, as DNA: TGTGCCAGCAGCCAGATGCAGGTCGGCGAGCAGTACTTC. Its translation is CASSQMQVGEQYF.

In this sample, this clonotype turned up a few times. V gene TRBV12-3 or TRBV12-4 combines with J gene TRBJ2-7; D ambiguous. Trimming removed 5 bases at V and 3 bases at J, with 11 bases between. The CDR3 sequence is 13 residues long. The DNA of the CDR3 is TGTGCCAGCAGTCCCGGACCCCGCTACGAGCAGTACTTC. The encoded protein is CASSPGPRYEQYF.